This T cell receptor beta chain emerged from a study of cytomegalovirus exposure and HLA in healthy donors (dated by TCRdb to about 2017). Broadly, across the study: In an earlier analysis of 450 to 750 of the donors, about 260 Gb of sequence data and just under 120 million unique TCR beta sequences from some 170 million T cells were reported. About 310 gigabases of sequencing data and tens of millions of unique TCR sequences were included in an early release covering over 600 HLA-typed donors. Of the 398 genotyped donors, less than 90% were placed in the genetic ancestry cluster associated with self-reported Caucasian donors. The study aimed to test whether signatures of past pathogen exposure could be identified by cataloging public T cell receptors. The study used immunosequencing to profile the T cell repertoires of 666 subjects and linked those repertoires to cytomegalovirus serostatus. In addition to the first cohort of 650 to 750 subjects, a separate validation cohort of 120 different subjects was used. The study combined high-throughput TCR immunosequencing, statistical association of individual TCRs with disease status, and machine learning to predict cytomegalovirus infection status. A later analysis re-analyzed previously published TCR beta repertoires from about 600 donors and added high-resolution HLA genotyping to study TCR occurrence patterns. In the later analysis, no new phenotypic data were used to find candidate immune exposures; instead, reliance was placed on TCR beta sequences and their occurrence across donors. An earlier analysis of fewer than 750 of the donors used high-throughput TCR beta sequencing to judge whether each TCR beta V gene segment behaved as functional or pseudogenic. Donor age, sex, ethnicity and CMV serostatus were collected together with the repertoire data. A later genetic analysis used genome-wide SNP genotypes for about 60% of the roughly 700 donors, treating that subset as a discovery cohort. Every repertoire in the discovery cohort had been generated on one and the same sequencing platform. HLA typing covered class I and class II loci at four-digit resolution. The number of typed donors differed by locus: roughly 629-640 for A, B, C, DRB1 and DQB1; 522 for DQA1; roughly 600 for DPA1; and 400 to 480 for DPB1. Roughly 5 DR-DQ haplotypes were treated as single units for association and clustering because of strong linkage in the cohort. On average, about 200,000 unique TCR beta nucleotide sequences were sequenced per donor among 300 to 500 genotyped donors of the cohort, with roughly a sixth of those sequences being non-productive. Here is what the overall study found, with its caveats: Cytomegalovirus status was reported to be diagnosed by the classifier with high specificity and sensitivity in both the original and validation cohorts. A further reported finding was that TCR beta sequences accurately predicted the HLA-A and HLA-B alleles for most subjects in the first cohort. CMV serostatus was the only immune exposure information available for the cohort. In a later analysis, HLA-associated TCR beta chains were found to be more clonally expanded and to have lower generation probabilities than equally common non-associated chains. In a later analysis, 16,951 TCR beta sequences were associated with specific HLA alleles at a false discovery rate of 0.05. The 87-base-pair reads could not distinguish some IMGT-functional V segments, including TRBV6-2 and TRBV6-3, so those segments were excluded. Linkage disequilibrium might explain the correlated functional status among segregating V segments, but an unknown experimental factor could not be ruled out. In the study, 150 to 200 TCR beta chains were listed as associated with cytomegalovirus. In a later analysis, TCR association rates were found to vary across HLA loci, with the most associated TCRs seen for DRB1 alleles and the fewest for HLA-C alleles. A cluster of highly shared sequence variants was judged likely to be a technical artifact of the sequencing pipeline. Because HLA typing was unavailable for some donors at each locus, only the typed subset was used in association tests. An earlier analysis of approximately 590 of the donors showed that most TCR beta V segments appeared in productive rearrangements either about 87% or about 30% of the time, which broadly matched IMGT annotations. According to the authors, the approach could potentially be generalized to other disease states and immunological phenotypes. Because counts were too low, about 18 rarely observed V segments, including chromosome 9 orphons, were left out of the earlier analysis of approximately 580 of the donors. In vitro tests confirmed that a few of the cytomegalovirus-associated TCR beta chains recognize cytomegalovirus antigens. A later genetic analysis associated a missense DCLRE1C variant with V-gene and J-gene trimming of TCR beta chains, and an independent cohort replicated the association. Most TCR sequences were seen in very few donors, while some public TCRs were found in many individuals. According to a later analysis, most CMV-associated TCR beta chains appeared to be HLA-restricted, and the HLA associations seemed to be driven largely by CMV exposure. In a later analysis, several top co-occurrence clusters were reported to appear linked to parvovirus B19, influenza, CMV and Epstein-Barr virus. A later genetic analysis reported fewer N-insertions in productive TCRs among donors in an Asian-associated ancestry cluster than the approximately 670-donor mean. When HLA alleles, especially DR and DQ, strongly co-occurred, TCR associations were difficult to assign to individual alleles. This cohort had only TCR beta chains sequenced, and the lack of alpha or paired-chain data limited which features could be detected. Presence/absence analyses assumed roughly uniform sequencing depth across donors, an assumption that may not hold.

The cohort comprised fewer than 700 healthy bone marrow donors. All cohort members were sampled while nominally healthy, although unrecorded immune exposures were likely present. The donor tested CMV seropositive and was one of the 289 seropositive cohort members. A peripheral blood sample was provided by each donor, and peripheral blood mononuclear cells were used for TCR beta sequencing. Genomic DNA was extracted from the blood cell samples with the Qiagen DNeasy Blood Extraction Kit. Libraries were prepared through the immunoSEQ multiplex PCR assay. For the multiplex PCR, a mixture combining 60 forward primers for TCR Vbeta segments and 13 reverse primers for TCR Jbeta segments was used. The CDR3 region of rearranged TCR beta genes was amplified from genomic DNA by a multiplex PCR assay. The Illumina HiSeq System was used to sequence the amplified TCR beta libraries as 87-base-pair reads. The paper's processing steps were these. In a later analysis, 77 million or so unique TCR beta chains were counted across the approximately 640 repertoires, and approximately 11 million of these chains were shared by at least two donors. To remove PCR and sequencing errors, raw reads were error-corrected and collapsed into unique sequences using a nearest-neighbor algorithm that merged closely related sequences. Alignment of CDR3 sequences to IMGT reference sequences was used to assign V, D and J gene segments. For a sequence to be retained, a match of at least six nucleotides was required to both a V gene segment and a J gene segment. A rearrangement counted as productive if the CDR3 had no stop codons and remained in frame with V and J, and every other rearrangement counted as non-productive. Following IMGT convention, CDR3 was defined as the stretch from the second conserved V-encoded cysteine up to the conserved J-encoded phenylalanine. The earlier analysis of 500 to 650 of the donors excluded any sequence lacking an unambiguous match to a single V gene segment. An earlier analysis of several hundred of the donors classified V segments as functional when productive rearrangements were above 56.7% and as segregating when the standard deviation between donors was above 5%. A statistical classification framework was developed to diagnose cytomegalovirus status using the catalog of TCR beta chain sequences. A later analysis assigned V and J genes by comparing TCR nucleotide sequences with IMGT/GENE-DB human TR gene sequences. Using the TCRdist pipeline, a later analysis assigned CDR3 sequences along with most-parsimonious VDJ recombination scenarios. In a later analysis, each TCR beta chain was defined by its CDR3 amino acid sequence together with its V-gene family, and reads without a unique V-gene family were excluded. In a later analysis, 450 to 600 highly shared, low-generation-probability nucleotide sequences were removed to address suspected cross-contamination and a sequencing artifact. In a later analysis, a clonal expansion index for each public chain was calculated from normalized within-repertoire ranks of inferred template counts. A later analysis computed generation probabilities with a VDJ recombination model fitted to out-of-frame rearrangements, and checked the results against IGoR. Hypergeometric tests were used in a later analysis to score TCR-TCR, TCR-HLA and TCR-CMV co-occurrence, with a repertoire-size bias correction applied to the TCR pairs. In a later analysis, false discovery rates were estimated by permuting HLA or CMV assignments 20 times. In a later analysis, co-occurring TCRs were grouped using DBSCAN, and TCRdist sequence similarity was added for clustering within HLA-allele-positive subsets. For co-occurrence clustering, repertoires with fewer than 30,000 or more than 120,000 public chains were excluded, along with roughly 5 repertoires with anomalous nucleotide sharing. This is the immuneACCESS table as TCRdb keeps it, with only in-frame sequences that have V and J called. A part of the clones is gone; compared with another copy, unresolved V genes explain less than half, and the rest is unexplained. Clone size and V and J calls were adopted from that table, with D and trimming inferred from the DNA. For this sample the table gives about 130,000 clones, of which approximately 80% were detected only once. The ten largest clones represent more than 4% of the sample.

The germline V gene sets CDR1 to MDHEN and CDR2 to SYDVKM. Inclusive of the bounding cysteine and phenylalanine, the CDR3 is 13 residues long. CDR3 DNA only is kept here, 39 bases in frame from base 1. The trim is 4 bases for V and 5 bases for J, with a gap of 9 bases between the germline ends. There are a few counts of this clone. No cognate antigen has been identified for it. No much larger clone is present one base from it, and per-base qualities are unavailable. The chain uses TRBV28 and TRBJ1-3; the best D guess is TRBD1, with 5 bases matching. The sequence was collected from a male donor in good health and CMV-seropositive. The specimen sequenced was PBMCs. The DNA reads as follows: TGTGCCAGCAGTTCGGGACTCAGAAACACCATATATTTT. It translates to CASSSGLRNTIYF.